Listed below are T cell receptor beta chains from one sample, sequenced in a study of Graves' ophthalmopathy and Graves' hyperthyroidism. TCRdb re-called the multiplex PCR reads with MiXCR, one entry per CDR3 protein. The top ten hold about 17% of the sample, which has 40,000 to 45,000 distinct CDR3 sequences, around 50% seen once. The sequenced sample was peripheral blood. All receptors come from an adult man with Graves' ophthalmopathy. Both conserved end residues are part of each CDR3. A D gene is named only where the DNA matches it firmly. A row's size may be missing; if present it is once, few, many or a size class.

V,size,D,J,DNA,CDR3
TRBV7-2,NA,NA,TRBJ1-2,NA,CASSFYICSARGTNYGYTF
TRBV7-2,NA,NA,TRBJ1-1,TGTGCCAGCAGCTTAGTGGCGACTAGCGGGGGGATGAACACTGAAGCTTTCTTT,CASSLVATSGGMNTEAFF
TRBV10-2,NA,TRBD1,TRBJ2-7,TGCGCCAGCAGTACCGGGACAGCCTACGAGCAGTACTTC,CASSTGTAYEQYF
TRBV5-6,NA,NA,TRBJ1-6,TGTGCCAGCTCTCCGGTTCAGGGGAATTCACCCCTCCACTTT,CASSPVQGNSPLHF
TRBV7-2,NA,NA,TRBJ2-1,TGTGCCAGCAGCTCTGCAGGAGGGTGGAGTGAGCAGTTCTTC,CASSSAGGWSEQFF
TRBV19,many,TRBD1,TRBJ2-7,TGTGCCAGTAGTATTGAAGGGACAGGGGGCTACGAGCAGTACTTC,CASSIEGTGGYEQYF
TRBV29-1,NA,NA,TRBJ1-5,TGCAGCGCCGGGTGGTCGAGGGATAAGGCTCAGCCCCAGCATTTT,CSAGWSRDKAQPQHF
TRBV20-1,few,NA,TRBJ2-7,TGCAGTGCTAGAGGGGGAGGACAGGACTACGAGCAGTACTTC,CSARGGGQDYEQYF
TRBV20-1,NA,NA,TRBJ1-2,TGCAGTGCTAGAGATAGGGACTATGGCTACACCTTC,CSARDRDYGYTF
TRBV20-1,NA,TRBD2,TRBJ2-3,TGCAGTGCTGCGGTGGGAGGGGAGGATGCAGATACGCAGTATTTT,CSAAVGGEDADTQYF
TRBV9,NA,TRBD2,TRBJ2-1,TGTGCCAGCAGCGTAGTTGCGGGAGTAGGGAATGAGCAGTTCTTC,CASSVVAGVGNEQFF
TRBV28,NA,TRBD1,TRBJ2-1,TGTGCCAGCAGTCAACGAGGACAGGGTTGGAATGAGCAGTTCTTC,CASSQRGQGWNEQFF
TRBV7-3,many,TRBD2,TRBJ2-3,TGTGCCGAACCTTGGGGTCCTAGCGGACTACCCACAGATACGCAGTATTTT,CAEPWGPSGLPTDTQYF
TRBV25-1,NA,NA,TRBJ2-7,TGTGCCAGCCTTGGATTACAGGGCGGGTACGAGCAGTACTTC,CASLGLQGGYEQYF
TRBV20-1,NA,TRBD2,TRBJ2-1,TGCAGTGCTAGAGATCTGATTTCTGGTGGGAGGGCCAACTACAATGAGCAGTTCTTC,CSARDLISGGRANYNEQFF
TRBV16,NA,TRBD2,TRBJ2-1,TGTGCCAGCAGCCATCCTACTAGCGGGAGCTACAATGAGCAGTTCTTC,CASSHPTSGSYNEQFF
TRBV24-1,few,NA,TRBJ1-3,TGTGCCACCAGTGATGCCCGAGCAATGGGGGCTGGAAACACCATATATTTT,CATSDARAMGAGNTIYF
TRBV7-8,NA,TRBD1,TRBJ1-2,TGTGCCAGCAGCTCGATTCAGACAGGGGGCTATGGGTACACCTTC,CASSSIQTGGYGYTF
TRBV12-3/TRBV12-4,once,TRBD1,TRBJ1-1,TGTGCCAGCGTTCGACAGGGAAACACTGAAGCTTTCTTT,CASVRQGNTEAFF
TRBV20-1,NA,TRBD2,TRBJ2-7,TGCAGTGCTAGGACTAGCTTCGAGCAGTACTTC,CSARTSFEQYF
TRBV2,once,TRBD1,TRBJ1-4,TGTGCCAGCAGTGATGAAGTCTCAGGGGGGAAATCTAATGAAAAACTGTTTTTT,CASSDEVSGGKSNEKLFF
TRBV29-1,NA,TRBD1,TRBJ1-2,TGCAGCGCCGAAACGGGGCAGGGGGGAGGCTACACCTTC,CSAETGQGGGYTF
TRBV6-5,many,NA,TRBJ1-1,TGTGCCAGCAACCAACAGGGAAGCACTGAAGCTTTCTTT,CASNQQGSTEAFF
TRBV19,many,NA,TRBJ1-1,TGTGCCAGTAGATGGGGGCTTGGGGCTGAAGCTTTCTTT,CASRWGLGAEAFF
TRBV20-1,NA,TRBD1,TRBJ2-1,TGCAGTGCCCCAGAGGGGACAGTGACTCACAATGAGCAGTTCTTC,CSAPEGTVTHNEQFF
TRBV7-6,medium-sized,NA,TRBJ2-5,TGTGCCAGCAGCTTAATCTCGGGGGCTGGGGAGACCCAGTACTTC,CASSLISGAGETQYF
TRBV11-2,many,TRBD1,TRBJ1-1,TGTGCCAGCAGTTCCGGGACAGGGCGGAGTACTGAAGCTTTCTTT,CASSSGTGRSTEAFF
TRBV12-3/TRBV12-4,many,NA,TRBJ2-7,TGTGCCAGCACCCTCTTCCAGCCGTCCTACGAGCAGTACTTC,CASTLFQPSYEQYF
TRBV5-1,many,NA,TRBJ1-5,TGCGCCAGCAGCTTGACCCTGGGGGTTCAGCCCCAGCATTTT,CASSLTLGVQPQHF
TRBV6-1,NA,TRBD2,TRBJ2-7,TGTGCCAGCAGTGAAGGGACTAGCGGCTCCTACGAGCAGTACTTC,CASSEGTSGSYEQYF
TRBV6-2/TRBV6-3,NA,NA,TRBJ2-1,TGTGCCAGCCGATTTTCGGGCCCCCCGAGGGAGCAGTTCTTC,CASRFSGPPREQFF
TRBV6-5,many,TRBD1,TRBJ1-2,TGTGCCAGCAGAGGGACAGGGTCCCTTTCGGGTGGCTACACCTTC,CASRGTGSLSGGYTF
TRBV20-1,NA,TRBD2,TRBJ2-1,TGCAGTGGTAGGACGGCTAGCGGCTACAATGAGCAGTTCTTC,CSGRTASGYNEQFF
TRBV29-1,NA,TRBD1,TRBJ2-3,TGCAGCGTTGAAGCCGACAGGGCTAGCACAGATACGCAGTATTTT,CSVEADRASTDTQYF
TRBV20-1,many,TRBD2,TRBJ2-1,TGCAGTGCGGCCCGGGCGGGGGGGCGGAATGAGCAGTTCTTC,CSAARAGGRNEQFF
TRBV4-3,few,TRBD2,TRBJ2-1,TGCGCCAGCAGCCAAGATTTTCGGGGGGGCGGGTGGAGAGAGCAGTTCTTC,CASSQDFRGGGWREQFF
TRBV4-1,many,TRBD2,TRBJ2-5,TGCGCCAGCAGCCAGATCCCCCAGCGGGAGTCACGAGAGACCCAGTACTTC,CASSQIPQRESRETQYF
TRBV12-3/TRBV12-4,many,NA,TRBJ1-5,TGTGCCAGCAGTTTAGAACCGGGGTGGGGTGGGCCCCAGCATTTT,CASSLEPGWGGPQHF
TRBV6-1,many,TRBD1,TRBJ2-2,TGTGCCAGCAGGCTCCTCGGGACAGGGGGAAAGGGCGGGGAGCTGTTTTTT,CASRLLGTGGKGGELFF
TRBV11-3,many,TRBD2,TRBJ2-1,TGTGCCAGCAGCCGCTTCGCGGGAGGGTTCAATGAGCAGTTCTTC,CASSRFAGGFNEQFF
TRBV19,many,NA,TRBJ2-2,TGTGCCAGTACCCCCAGGGTGATGAACACCGGGGAGCTGTTTTTT,CASTPRVMNTGELFF
TRBV29-1,NA,NA,TRBJ1-2,TGCAGCGTTGTTGGGGGAAACTATGGCTACACCTTC,CSVVGGNYGYTF
TRBV20-1,NA,NA,TRBJ1-4,TGCAGTGCCAGCGTGGGGTATTTT,CSASVGYF
TRBV20-1,many,NA,TRBJ2-5,TGCAGTGCTAGAGTTGAAGCGGGCGCCACCCAAGAGACCCAGTACTTC,CSARVEAGATQETQYF